This is a list of T cell receptor beta chains from one sample in a study of cytomegalovirus exposure and HLA in healthy donors. The repertoire was sequenced with immunoSEQ multiplex PCR; TCRdb's copy has only in-frame clones and lacks some. The sample contains around 140,000 clones, about 79% of which appear only once. The sequenced sample was PBMCs. The origin of the receptors is a female donor in good health and CMV-seropositive. The CDR3 runs from the conserved cysteine through the conserved F or W. Each record gives: CDR3 DNA, CDR3 protein, V gene, clone size, J gene, D gene. D genes are given only for firm matches. The size of a clone is reported for some rows only, either as once, few or many, or as a class for expanded clones.

DNA: TGTGCCAGCACAAGGTCTCTCGGCGTTGGGGCCTACGAGCAGTACTTC; CDR3: CASTRSLGVGAYEQYF; V: TRBV28; size: NA; J: TRBJ2-7; D: NA
DNA: TGTGCCAAACAACCCATCCAAGAGACCCAGTACTTC; CDR3: CAKQPIQETQYF; V: TRBV9; size: NA; J: TRBJ2-5; D: NA
DNA: TGCGCCAGCAGCTTATATAAGAGGGAGGATAATGAGCAGTTCTTC; CDR3: CASSLYKREDNEQFF; V: TRBV5-1; size: few; J: TRBJ2-1; D: NA
DNA: TGTGCCAGCAGTTCGGGACGGACAGCAACTAATGAAAAACTGTTTTTT; CDR3: CASSSGRTATNEKLFF; V: TRBV7-9; size: NA; J: TRBJ1-4; D: NA
DNA: TGTGCCAGCAGCCGATTCCGGGACAGGGTAGAAAAACTGTTTTTT; CDR3: CASSRFRDRVEKLFF; V: TRBV7-9; size: few; J: TRBJ1-4; D: TRBD1
DNA: TGTGCCAGCAGGGCAGGGGGCAATTCACCCCTCCACTTT; CDR3: CASRAGGNSPLHF; V: TRBV2; size: once; J: TRBJ1-6; D: TRBD1
DNA: TGTGCCAGCAGTGAAAGTCGGGTTAGCAATCAGCCCCAGCATTTT; CDR3: CASSESRVSNQPQHF; V: TRBV2; size: NA; J: TRBJ1-5; D: NA
DNA: TGCGCCAGCAGTTGGAGCCATAGCAATCAGCCCCAGCATTTT; CDR3: CASSWSHSNQPQHF; V: TRBV10-2; size: few; J: TRBJ1-5; D: NA
DNA: TGTGCCAGCTCACCATCGACTAGCGGGAGAGGATACAATGAGCAGTTCTTC; CDR3: CASSPSTSGRGYNEQFF; V: TRBV18; size: NA; J: TRBJ2-1; D: TRBD2
DNA: TGCGCCAGCAGCCTTGTAGCGGGAGGGCTCGCCGGGGAGCTGTTTTTT; CDR3: CASSLVAGGLAGELFF; V: TRBV5-1; size: NA; J: TRBJ2-2; D: TRBD2
DNA: TGTGCCAGCAGTGAAGACAGGGTGCGTGGCTACACCTTC; CDR3: CASSEDRVRGYTF; V: TRBV6-1; size: NA; J: TRBJ1-2; D: NA
DNA: TGTGCCAGCAGCGCCCGGGGAGGGACAGGCCAAGAGACCCAGTACTTC; CDR3: CASSARGGTGQETQYF; V: TRBV9; size: once; J: TRBJ2-5; D: NA
DNA: TGTGCCAGTACGGGACCGGACAGCGCCGGGGAGCTGTTTTTT; CDR3: CASTGPDSAGELFF; V: TRBV19; size: NA; J: TRBJ2-2; D: NA
DNA: TGTGCCAGCAGCACTAGCGGGGGGGCTGAGACCCAGTACTTC; CDR3: CASSTSGGAETQYF; V: TRBV7-3; size: NA; J: TRBJ2-5; D: TRBD2
DNA: TGCGCCAGCAGCCAAGGTCAGACAACTAATGAAAAACTGTTTTTT; CDR3: CASSQGQTTNEKLFF; V: TRBV4-1; size: NA; J: TRBJ1-4; D: NA
DNA: TGTGCCAGCAGCTTAGCCTGGACAGGGGAGAATGAGCAGTTCTTC; CDR3: CASSLAWTGENEQFF; V: TRBV7-2; size: NA; J: TRBJ2-1; D: TRBD1
DNA: TGTGCCAGCAGCTACGGTTACGAGCAGTACTTC; CDR3: CASSYGYEQYF; V: TRBV5-6; size: once; J: TRBJ2-7; D: NA
DNA: TGTGCCAGCAGTGAAACAGTAGCGGGAGGGTCCTACGAGCAGTACTTC; CDR3: CASSETVAGGSYEQYF; V: TRBV6-1; size: once; J: TRBJ2-7; D: TRBD2
DNA: TGTGCCATCAGTGAAGGGCAGGGGGCTGTCCACGAGCAGTACTTC; CDR3: CAISEGQGAVHEQYF; V: TRBV10-3; size: NA; J: TRBJ2-7; D: TRBD1
DNA: TGTGCCAACAGGGACAGAGGAGAATTAAGGGTATCCTACGAGCAGTACTTC; CDR3: CANRDRGELRVSYEQYF; V: TRBV21-1; size: few; J: TRBJ2-7; D: NA
DNA: TGTGCCAGCGGAACAGGGTTAACTGAAGCTTTCTTT; CDR3: CASGTGLTEAFF; V: TRBV9; size: NA; J: TRBJ1-1; D: NA
DNA: TGCGCCAGCAGCTTGCTGACAGGGTCCGCTCAAGAGACCCAGTACTTC; CDR3: CASSLLTGSAQETQYF; V: TRBV5-1; size: NA; J: TRBJ2-5; D: TRBD1
DNA: TGTGCCAGCAGTGCCCAGGGGCGCGGCGGGGAGCTGTTTTTT; CDR3: CASSAQGRGGELFF; V: TRBV5-6; size: NA; J: TRBJ2-2; D: NA
DNA: TGCGCCAGCAGCTTGGAGCTTTATAATTCACCCCTCCACTTT; CDR3: CASSLELYNSPLHF; V: TRBV5-1; size: NA; J: TRBJ1-6; D: NA